This TCR beta chain was documented in a study of post-analysis software for immune sequencing data. Study outcomes and limitations: Controls had lower frequencies than patients of 4 or 5 TRBV segments, which included TRBV5-6, TRBV5-1 and TRBV20-1.

This clonotype has a handful of counts. The target antigen is unknown. Unique molecular identifiers were present in the TCR beta cDNA libraries. TCRdb fed the PCR reads into MiXCR, producing one record per CDR3 protein. Altogether 400,000 to 500,000 distinct CDR3 sequences are present, 39% being singletons, with the ten largest covering under 9%. CDR3 length equals 16 residues. The V segment lost 4 bases and the J segment 4 bases; nucleotides outside the gene matches: 7. The sequenced material came from blood. The gene calls are TRBV12-3 or TRBV12-4 and TRBJ2-6; 7 bases agree with TRBD1. The TCR originated in a girl aged 2 to 9 with multiple sclerosis. The CDR3 is CASSSRQGPGANVLTF. CDR3 bases: TGTGCCAGCAGTTCACGACAGGGACCCGGGGCCAACGTCCTGACTTTC.